This is a list of T cell receptor beta chains from one sample in a study of blood T cell repertoires in COVID-19. Clones were read by immunoSEQ multiplex PCR, and TCRdb kept only the in-frame ones, dropping some. Of about 240,000 clones in the sample, about 84% were seen once. The material sequenced was peripheral blood. The receptors come from an elderly man with acute or convalescent COVID-19. Each CDR3 is given with its conserved first and last residue. Fields, in order: J gene, D gene, clone size, V gene, CDR3 protein, CDR3 DNA. D genes are given only for firm matches. Size is omitted from some rows. Given values are once, few, many or a class for expanded clones.

TRBJ1-2	-	-	TRBV7-2	CASSSEGDGYGYTF	TGTGCCAGCAGCTCCGAGGGGGATGGCTATGGCTACACCTTC
TRBJ1-2	TRBD1	-	TRBV2	CASSDRGRYGYTF	TGTGCCAGCAGTGACAGGGGGAGGTATGGCTACACCTTC
TRBJ2-2	-	-	TRBV27	CASSRLGGTGELFF	TGTGCCAGCAGTCGTCTGGGGGGTACCGGGGAGCTGTTTTTT
TRBJ1-2	TRBD1	few	TRBV5-1	CASSSGDRGRSYTF	TGCGCCAGCAGCTCCGGAGACAGGGGACGAAGCTACACCTTC
TRBJ2-1	-	-	TRBV29-1	CSVDFTSRGIEQFF	TGCAGCGTTGATTTCACGTCCAGGGGAATTGAGCAGTTCTTC
TRBJ2-3	TRBD2	-	TRBV11-1	CASSKRETDTQYF	TGTGCCAGCAGCAAGCGGGAGACAGATACGCAGTATTTT
TRBJ1-4	-	-	TRBV20-1	CSASVGRSATNEKLFF	TGCAGTGCTAGTGTGGGGAGGAGTGCAACTAATGAAAAACTGTTTTTT
TRBJ1-6	TRBD1	once	TRBV18	CASSPSGGQLNSPLHF	TGTGCCAGCTCCCCATCAGGGGGACAGCTTAATTCACCCCTCCACTTT
TRBJ1-2	-	-	TRBV7-2	CASSFRSLNYGYTF	TGTGCCAGCAGCTTCCGGTCCCTCAACTATGGCTACACCTTC
TRBJ2-1	TRBD1	-	TRBV6-5	CASNQDRGIDNEQFF	TGTGCCAGCAACCAGGACAGGGGGATCGACAATGAGCAGTTCTTC
TRBJ1-1	TRBD1	once	TRBV19	CASSIGTGRLWTEAFF	TGTGCCAGTAGTATCGGGACAGGGCGGCTGTGGACTGAAGCTTTCTTT
TRBJ1-6	TRBD1	-	TRBV7-3	CASSPRQGGGSPLHF	TGTGCCAGCAGCCCGCGACAGGGAGGAGGCTCACCCCTCCACTTT
TRBJ1-2	-	-	TRBV28	CASGSGLYGYTF	TGTGCCAGCGGCTCGGGATTGTATGGCTACACCTTC
TRBJ2-7	-	-	TRBV27	CASRKRDSSYEQYF	TGTGCCAGCCGCAAGCGAGACAGCTCCTACGAGCAGTACTTC
TRBJ1-2	TRBD1	-	TRBV6-5	CASSNRQGATGGYTF	TGTGCCAGCAGTAATAGACAGGGGGCGACTGGTGGCTACACCTTC
TRBJ2-1	TRBD1	-	TRBV4-2	CASSQAADRRRYNEQFF	TGTGCCAGCAGCCAAGCCGCGGACAGGAGGCGCTACAATGAGCAGTTCTTC
TRBJ1-1	-	few	TRBV14	CASSQDRLTSEAFF	TGTGCCAGCAGCCAAGATCGACTTACGTCAGAAGCTTTCTTT
TRBJ1-2	TRBD1	-	TRBV7-2	CASSPRQGVPGYTF	TGTGCCAGCAGCCCCCGACAGGGAGTCCCAGGCTACACCTTC
TRBJ1-4	-	-	TRBV9	CASSEGNGQGREKLFF	TGTGCCAGCAGCGAGGGGAACGGGCAGGGTCGCGAAAAACTGTTTTTT
TRBJ1-4	TRBD1	-	TRBV12-3/TRBV12-4	CASRGQGYEKLFF	TGTGCCAGTCGTGGACAGGGTTATGAAAAACTGTTTTTT
TRBJ2-7	TRBD2	-	TRBV11-2	CASSFSSGRAYEQYF	TGTGCCAGCAGCTTTTCTAGCGGGAGGGCCTACGAGCAGTACTTC
TRBJ2-3	-	-	TRBV10-3	CAIRVDREGTDTQYF	TGTGCCATCAGAGTAGACAGGGAGGGCACAGATACGCAGTATTTT
TRBJ2-5	TRBD1	-	TRBV12-3/TRBV12-4	CASGPTGVETQYF	TGTGCCAGCGGCCCTACAGGGGTAGAGACCCAGTACTTC
TRBJ1-1	-	-	TRBV7-8	CASSLRQAGNTEAFF	TGTGCCAGCAGCTTAAGGCAGGCGGGGAACACTGAAGCTTTCTTT
TRBJ1-5	-	-	TRBV11-2	CASSLGGSKNSNQPQHF	TGTGCCAGCAGCTTAGGCGGCAGTAAGAATAGCAATCAGCCCCAGCATTTT
TRBJ2-7	TRBD1	few	TRBV4-1	CASSHGDRGDEQYF	TGCGCCAGCAGCCACGGGGACAGGGGGGACGAGCAGTACTTC
TRBJ2-2	TRBD1	-	TRBV6-5	CASTRGQGGGELFF	TGTGCCAGCACCCGAGGACAGGGCGGCGGGGAGCTGTTTTTT
TRBJ1-3	TRBD1	-	TRBV5-6	CASARQGFSGNTIYF	TGTGCCAGCGCCAGACAGGGATTCTCTGGAAACACCATATATTTT
TRBJ1-6	-	-	TRBV10-3	CASKDTGIGSPLHF	TGTGCCTCGAAGGACACAGGGATCGGATCACCCCTCCACTTT
TRBJ2-5	-	-	TRBV4-1	CASSQTNGGIQETQYF	TGCGCCAGCAGCCAGACCAACGGGGGAATTCAAGAGACCCAGTACTTC
TRBJ2-2	-	-	TRBV21-1	CASSSPPGGGGSEKIGGELFF	TGTGCCAGCAGCAGTCCCCCCGGGGGGGGTGGAAGCGAGAAGATTGGCGGGGAGCTGTTTTTT
TRBJ1-3	-	-	TRBV6-5	CASSYSSQGSGNTIYF	TGTGCCAGCAGTTACTCGAGTCAGGGCTCTGGAAACACCATATATTTT
TRBJ2-1	-	-	TRBV15	CATSRGLGGAGYGNEQFF	TGTGCCACCAGCAGAGGATTAGGGGGCGCGGGGTATGGCAATGAGCAGTTCTTC
TRBJ2-7	-	-	TRBV28	CASRGAPSEQYF	TGTGCCAGCAGAGGGGCCCCTTCCGAGCAGTACTTC
TRBJ2-1	TRBD2	-	TRBV29-1	CSVSGLGDNEQFF	TGCAGCGTCTCGGGACTAGGTGACAATGAGCAGTTCTTC
TRBJ2-7	TRBD2	-	TRBV28	CASTPSGLVAGVGEQYF	TGTGCCAGCACCCCGTCGGGGCTTGTAGCGGGAGTGGGCGAGCAGTACTTC
TRBJ1-5	-	few	TRBV3-1/TRBV3-2	CASSKAGGLAQHF	TGTGCCAGCAGCAAAGCCGGGGGGCTGGCCCAGCATTTT
TRBJ2-3	-	-	TRBV7-8	CASSRVTDTQYF	TGTGCCAGCAGCCGTGTAACAGATACGCAGTATTTT
TRBJ1-1	TRBD1	-	TRBV27	CASSFGPMGLGAGGMNTEAFF	TGTGCCAGCAGTTTTGGGCCCATGGGTCTAGGCGCAGGGGGCATGAACACTGAAGCTTTCTTT
TRBJ2-3	TRBD1	-	TRBV24-1	CATSDSQDRADTQYF	TGTGCCACCAGTGATTCTCAGGACAGGGCAGATACGCAGTATTTT
TRBJ1-5	TRBD1	few	TRBV6-5	CASSSWTGTSNQPQHF	TGTGCCAGCAGTTCCTGGACAGGGACGAGCAATCAGCCCCAGCATTTT
TRBJ2-7	TRBD1	-	TRBV6-2/TRBV6-3	CASSPGQEGWDLREQYF	TGTGCCAGCAGCCCGGGACAGGAAGGATGGGATCTACGCGAGCAGTACTTC
TRBJ2-7	-	-	TRBV5-1	CASSLGQVQHEQYF	TGCGCCAGCAGCCTTGGACAAGTTCAGCACGAGCAGTACTTC
TRBJ1-6	-	-	TRBV23-1	CASLRKPSTGSPLHF	TGCGCCAGCCTCCGAAAACCAAGTACAGGTTCACCCCTCCACTTT
TRBJ1-5	TRBD1	once	TRBV9	CASSAGTGVPYSNQPQHF	TGTGCCAGCAGCGCTGGGACAGGGGTACCTTATAGCAATCAGCCCCAGCATTTT
TRBJ2-1	TRBD1	-	TRBV9	CASSVDTGEYNEQFF	TGTGCCAGCAGCGTGGACACAGGGGAGTACAATGAGCAGTTCTTC
TRBJ2-3	TRBD1	-	TRBV18	CASSPLGQGQRSTDTQYF	TGTGCCAGCTCACCACTGGGACAGGGACAAAGGAGCACAGATACGCAGTATTTT
TRBJ1-6	-	-	TRBV28	CASQGENSPLHF	TGTGCCAGCCAAGGAGAAAATTCACCCCTCCACTTT
TRBJ1-5	-	-	TRBV19	CASSIGQLSNQPQHF	TGTGCCAGTAGTATAGGACAGCTTAGCAATCAGCCCCAGCATTTT
TRBJ2-1	TRBD1	-	TRBV24-1	CATSDPRTGDLTANEQFF	TGTGCCACCAGTGACCCGAGGACAGGGGATTTGACGGCCAATGAGCAGTTCTTC
TRBJ1-2	TRBD1	once	TRBV19	CASRLSGRGRAGYTF	TGTGCCAGTAGACTATCGGGCAGGGGGCGCGCGGGCTACACCTTC
TRBJ1-4	-	-	TRBV27	CASRRGGGEKLFF	TGTGCCAGCAGGAGAGGGGGTGGGGAAAAACTGTTTTTT
TRBJ2-4	-	-	TRBV24-1	CATHLNQAKNIQYF	TGTGCCACCCACTTGAACCAAGCCAAAAACATTCAGTACTTC
TRBJ2-7	-	-	TRBV7-2	CASSLESASRSYEQYF	TGTGCCAGCAGCTTAGAGAGCGCAAGCCGGTCCTACGAGCAGTACTTC
TRBJ1-1	TRBD1	once	TRBV28	CASSMDRGQAFF	TGTGCCAGCAGTATGGACAGGGGCCAAGCTTTCTTT
TRBJ1-4	TRBD1	-	TRBV7-9	CASSRDRGLTTTNEKLFF	TGTGCCAGCAGCCGGGACAGGGGGTTGACTACAACTAATGAAAAACTGTTTTTT
TRBJ2-7	TRBD1	-	TRBV6-4	CASSRDRGYEQYF	TGTGCCAGCAGTCGGGACAGGGGTTACGAGCAGTACTTC